This is a list of T cell receptor beta chains from one sample in a study of T cells in Graves' hyperthyroidism and ophthalmopathy. One entry per CDR3 protein, called by TCRdb with MiXCR from the multiplex PCR reads. The table lists approximately 590,000 distinct CDR3 sequences, 15% to 19% of them singletons. The sequencing input was blood. The receptor set was obtained from a woman aged 25 to 45 with Graves' hyperthyroidism. The CDR3 runs from the conserved cysteine through the conserved F or W. The D gene is left open where the match is weak. Only part of the rows carry a size: once, few, many, or a class if the clone is expanded.

D: .; V: TRBV5-1; size: many; J: TRBJ2-1; DNA: TGCGCCAGTCGACAGATCTATAGCTCCTACAATGAGCAGTTCTTC; CDR3: CASRQIYSSYNEQFF
D: TRBD2; V: TRBV20-1; size: .; J: TRBJ2-3; DNA: TGCAGTGCTAGTCGGGTAGCGGGAGGAGTAGACACAGATACGCAGTATTTT; CDR3: CSASRVAGGVDTDTQYF
D: TRBD2; V: TRBV6-1; size: few; J: TRBJ2-1; DNA: TGTGCCAGCAGCCTTAGCGGGACGGTATACAATCAGCAGTTCTTC; CDR3: CASSLSGTVYNQQFF
D: TRBD2; V: TRBV6-2/TRBV6-3; size: few; J: TRBJ2-5; DNA: TGTGCCAGCAATTCAGCGGGAGGGTCCGTAGAGACCCAGTACTTC; CDR3: CASNSAGGSVETQYF
D: TRBD2; V: TRBV6-1; size: .; J: TRBJ2-7; DNA: TGTGCCAGCAGCCTGGGCCCTAGCGGGGTCGACGAGCAGTACTTC; CDR3: CASSLGPSGVDEQYF
D: .; V: TRBV20-1; size: many; J: TRBJ2-1; DNA: TGCAGTGCTACCTCCTGGGCTAGCGCAGCAAATGAGCAGTTCTTC; CDR3: CSATSWASAANEQFF
D: .; V: TRBV18; size: few; J: TRBJ2-1; DNA: TGTGCCAGCGCAGTTAGCGGAGACTACAATGAGCAGTTCTTC; CDR3: CASAVSGDYNEQFF
D: TRBD2; V: TRBV9; size: .; J: TRBJ2-1; DNA: TGTGCCAGCAGCATCCACCTAGCGGGAGATTTTAATGAGCAGTTCTTC; CDR3: CASSIHLAGDFNEQFF
D: .; V: TRBV11-2; size: many; J: TRBJ2-7; DNA: TGTGCCAGCAGCTTTACCTCTGGGCGAACTCCGCCGTACGAGCAGTACTTC; CDR3: CASSFTSGRTPPYEQYF
D: TRBD2; V: TRBV6-1; size: many; J: TRBJ2-7; DNA: TGTGCCATCCTAGCGGGAGGGGGCGAGCAGTACTTC; CDR3: CAILAGGGEQYF
D: TRBD2; V: TRBV27; size: many; J: TRBJ2-3; DNA: TGTGCCAGCACAAGGGGCGGGAGAGGAGATACGCAGTATTTT; CDR3: CASTRGGRGDTQYF
D: .; V: TRBV4-1; size: few; J: TRBJ1-5; DNA: TGCGCCAGCAGCCAACTCAGGACGGATAATCAGCCCCAGCATTTT; CDR3: CASSQLRTDNQPQHF
D: .; V: TRBV7-9; size: many; J: TRBJ1-4; DNA: TGTGCCAGCAGCCAAGGGGACAAACTGTTTTTT; CDR3: CASSQGDKLFF
D: .; V: TRBV20-1; size: many; J: TRBJ2-2; DNA: TGCAGTGCTAGAGTAGGGGGGACCGGGGAGCTGTTTTTT; CDR3: CSARVGGTGELFF
D: .; V: TRBV5-1; size: .; J: TRBJ2-1; DNA: TGCGCCAGCAGGGGGGGGGCTAGAAATGAGCAGTTCTTC; CDR3: CASRGGARNEQFF
D: .; V: TRBV10-3; size: .; J: TRBJ1-2; DNA: TGTGCCATCAGTGAGTCTGGGGGCGGAAACTATGGCTACACCTTC; CDR3: CAISESGGGNYGYTF
D: .; V: TRBV30; size: many; J: TRBJ2-1; DNA: TGTGCCGGAGGGTTTAGGAATGAGCAGTTCTTC; CDR3: CAGGFRNEQFF
D: .; V: TRBV15; size: few; J: TRBJ1-5; DNA: TGTGCCACCAGCGACACTCCCACCAGAGGGAAGCCCCAGCATTTT; CDR3: CATSDTPTRGKPQHF
D: TRBD1; V: TRBV30; size: .; J: TRBJ1-6; DNA: TGTGCCTGGGGCCCAGGGACAGGGCTGCGAGGGCTTGCCAAACTACGACAGTTTGACCTCCACTTT; CDR3: CAWGPGTGLRGLAKLRQFDLHF
D: .; V: TRBV28; size: many; J: TRBJ2-7; DNA: TGTGCCAGCAGTACCGAAACAACAGCATACGAGCAGTACTTC; CDR3: CASSTETTAYEQYF
D: TRBD2; V: TRBV15; size: few; J: TRBJ2-4; DNA: TGTGCCACCAGCGGAACCGGGACTAGACGTAACATTCAGTACTTC; CDR3: CATSGTGTRRNIQYF
D: .; V: TRBV6-1; size: few; J: TRBJ2-7; DNA: TGTGCCAGCAGCAGGGACTGGGGGCACGAGCAGTACTTC; CDR3: CASSRDWGHEQYF
D: .; V: TRBV5-1; size: many; J: TRBJ2-7; DNA: TGCGCCAGCAGCTTGGAAGGGACAAGGGGCTACGAGCAGTACTTC; CDR3: CASSLEGTRGYEQYF